This T cell receptor beta chain was identified during a study of T cell responses to AZD1222 COVID-19 vaccine. Study conclusions and caveats: Nearly half of spike-specific TCRs reportedly target variant regions that are unmutated in the B.1.351 and B.1.1.7 variants. A rise in Spike-specific TCR breadth and depth followed two AZD1222 doses. Only a handful of AZD1222 recipients, more than 5 in all, had baseline seropositivity.

Some clones are missing from TCRdb's copy, which holds only in-frame ones; the method was immunoSEQ multiplex PCR. The sample has about 160,000 clones, 90% to 95% seen once. This CDR3 comprises 14 residues. Germline CDR1 reads SEHNR; CDR2 reads FQNEAQ (reference sequence). The germline V and J ends were trimmed by 5 bases and 1 base, with 10 bases remaining between them. In regard to this clone: Its antigen remains unidentified.

This TCR was recovered from an adult who received the AZD1222 COVID-19 vaccine. This chain connects TRBV7-9 to TRBJ2-3; D possibly corresponds to TRBD2 (6 bases). The sample in question was peripheral blood, obtained 28 days after the second AZD1222 dose. The CDR3 DNA sequence: TGTGCCAGCAGCCCCCGGAGGGGCACAGATACGCAGTATTTT. Encoded protein: CASSPRRGTDTQYF.